This T cell receptor beta chain comes out of a study of T cells in Graves' hyperthyroidism and ophthalmopathy. This clonotype was detected many times. What it recognizes is unknown. The germline V gene encodes CDR1 ENHRY and CDR2 SYGVKD. Trimming took 7 bases from V and 0 from J, leaving 10 bases between them. This CDR3 is built from 13 residues. TCR beta CDR3 sequences were amplified from RNA transcripts. First-round RT-PCR targeting the TCR CDR3 was performed with the HTBI primer set. TCRdb itself ran the multiplex PCR reads through MiXCR, one entry per CDR3 protein. The top ten clones hold about 41% of a sample with roughly 200,000 distinct CDR3 sequences, around 17% of them seen once. Overall study results and limits: Peripheral blood also featured most of the thyroid clonotypes expanded above 0.001.

This clonotype was sampled from a man in his forties with Graves' hyperthyroidism. The source material was blood. The genes are TRBV10-3 and TRBJ2-7; D might be TRBD2 (6 bases). The CDR3 DNA sequence: TGTGCCATCAAGGACGGGAGCTCCTACGAGCAGTACTTC. Translating gives CAIKDGSSYEQYF.